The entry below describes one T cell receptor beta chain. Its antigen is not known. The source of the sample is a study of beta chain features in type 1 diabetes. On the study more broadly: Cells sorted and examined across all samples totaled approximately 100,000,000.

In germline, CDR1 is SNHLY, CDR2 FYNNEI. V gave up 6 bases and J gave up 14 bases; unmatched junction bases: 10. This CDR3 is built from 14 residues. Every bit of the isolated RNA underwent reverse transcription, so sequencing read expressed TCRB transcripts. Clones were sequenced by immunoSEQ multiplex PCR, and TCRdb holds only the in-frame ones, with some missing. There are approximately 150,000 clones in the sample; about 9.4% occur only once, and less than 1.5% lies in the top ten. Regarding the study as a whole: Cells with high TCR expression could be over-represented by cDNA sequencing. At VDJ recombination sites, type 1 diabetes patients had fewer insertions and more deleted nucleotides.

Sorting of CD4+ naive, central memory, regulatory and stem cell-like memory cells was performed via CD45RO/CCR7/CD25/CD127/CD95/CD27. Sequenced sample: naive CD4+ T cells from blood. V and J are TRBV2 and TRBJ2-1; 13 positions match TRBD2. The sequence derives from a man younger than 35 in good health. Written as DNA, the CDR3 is TGTGCCAGCAGATACTTCGGACTAGCGGGGGAGGAGTTCTTC. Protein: CASRYFGLAGEEFF. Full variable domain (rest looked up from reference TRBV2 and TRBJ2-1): EPEVTQTPSHQVTQMGQEVILRCVPISNHLYFYWYRQILGQKVEFLVSFYNNEISEKSEIFDDQFSVERPDGSNFTLKIRSTKLEDSAMYFCASRYFGLAGEEFFGPGTRLTVL.